The text below deals with one T cell receptor (beta chain). This clonotype has a count of ten or more. Its antigen remains undetermined. Base qualities are not recorded, but no much larger clone differs from it by a single base. CDR1 LGHNA and CDR2 YSLEER were looked up in the germline V gene. Clipping removes 1 base from V and 2 bases from J, with 11 as the unmatched junction base count. The CDR3 has 18 amino acids, counting the end cysteine and phenylalanine. CDR3 DNA only is kept here, 54 bases in frame from base 1. The sample is drawn from a study of T-cell reconstitution after alpha-beta-depleted transplantation in children (TCRdb year 2016). Background on the whole study: T-cell immune reconstitution after TCRalphabeta/CD19-depleted allogeneic hematopoietic cell transplantation in children was quantitatively tracked in the study by means of TCR repertoire profiling. Findings and caveats that apply to the study as a whole: Over the following months the frequencies of hyperexpanded clones went down, and after one year T-cell counts and TCRbeta diversity were mostly credited to newly produced T cells. Apparently early alphabetaT-cell count recovery about two months after transplant reportedly relied on only several hundred rapidly expanded clones derived from non-depleted graft cells. The high TCRbeta diversity at day 60 in some patients was ascribed to recipient T cells and intrathymic progenitors that had survived conditioning.

The treatment or condition label, read with the paper, signifies: allogeneic hematopoietic cell transplantation with graft depleted of TCRalphabeta T cells and CD19 B cells. The transplant recipients were children given TCRalphabeta/CD19-depleted allogeneic hematopoietic cell grafts. The method was PCR. Instrument used: Illumina HiSeq 2500. Molecular barcoding was employed in the preparation of TCR libraries, with unique molecular identifiers being used to normalize TCRbeta repertoire quantification. The public reads were run again by TCRdb, first through fastp at Q25 and then through MiXCR, and only productive beta chains were kept. Each entry is one CDR3 protein sequence, shown with its most common DNA and genes. This sample gives hundreds of thousands of distinct CDR3 sequences in total; 11% of them show up just once. The ten largest make up approximately 30% of the sample.

This material consisted of PBMCs, taken before TCRalphabeta/CD19-depleted stem cell transplant. This sequence originates from a child in the first two years of life with acute myeloid leukemia, due to receive a stem cell transplant. Rearrangement joined TRBV4-3 to TRBJ2-7, with 10 bases aligning to TRBD2. CDR3 region: CASSQVGDSSGGPYEQYF. The DNA sequence is given as TGCGCCAGCAGCCAAGTTGGGGATTCTAGCGGGGGCCCCTACGAGCAGTACTTC.